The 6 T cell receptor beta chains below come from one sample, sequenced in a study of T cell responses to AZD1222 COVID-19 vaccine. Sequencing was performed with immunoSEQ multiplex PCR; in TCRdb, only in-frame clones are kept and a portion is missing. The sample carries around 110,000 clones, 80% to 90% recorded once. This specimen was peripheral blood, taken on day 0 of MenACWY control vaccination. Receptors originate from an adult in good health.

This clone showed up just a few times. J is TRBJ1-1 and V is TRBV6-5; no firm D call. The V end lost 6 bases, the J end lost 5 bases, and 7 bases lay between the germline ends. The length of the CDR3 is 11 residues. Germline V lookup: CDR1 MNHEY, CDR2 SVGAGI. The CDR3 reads CASRWGTEAFF. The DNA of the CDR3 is TGTGCCAGCAGATGGGGTACTGAAGCTTTCTTT.

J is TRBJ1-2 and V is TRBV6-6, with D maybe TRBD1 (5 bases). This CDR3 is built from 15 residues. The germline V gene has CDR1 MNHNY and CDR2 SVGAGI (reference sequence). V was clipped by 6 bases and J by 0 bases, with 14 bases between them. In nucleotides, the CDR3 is TGTGCCAGCAGCCCCGACAGTTCCCCTAACTATGGCTACACCTTC. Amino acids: CASSPDSSPNYGYTF.

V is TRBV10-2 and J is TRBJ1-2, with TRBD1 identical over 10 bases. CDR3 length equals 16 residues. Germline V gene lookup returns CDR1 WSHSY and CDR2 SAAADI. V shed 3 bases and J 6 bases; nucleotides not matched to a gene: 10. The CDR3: CASSDRTGTGAHGYTF. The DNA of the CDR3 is TGCGCCAGCAGTGATAGAACTGGGACAGGGGCTCATGGCTACACCTTC.

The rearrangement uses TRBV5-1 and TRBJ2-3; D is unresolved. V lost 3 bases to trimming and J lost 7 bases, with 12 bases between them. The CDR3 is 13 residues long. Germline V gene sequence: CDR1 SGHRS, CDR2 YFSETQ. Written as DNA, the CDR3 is TGCGCCAGCAGCTCCATCACAGTACATACGCAGTATTTT. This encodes CASSSITVHTQYF. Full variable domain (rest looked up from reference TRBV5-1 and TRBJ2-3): KAGVTQTPRYLIKTRGQQVTLSCSPISGHRSVSWYQQTPGQGLQFLFEYFSETQRNKGNFPGRFSGRQFSNSRSEMNVSTLELGDSALYLCASSSITVHTQYFGPGTRLTVL.

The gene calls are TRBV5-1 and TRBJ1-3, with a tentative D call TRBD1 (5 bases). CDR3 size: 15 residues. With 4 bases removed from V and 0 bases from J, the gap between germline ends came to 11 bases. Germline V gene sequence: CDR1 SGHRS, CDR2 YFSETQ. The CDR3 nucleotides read TGCGCCAGCAGCCCGGACATACCCTCTGGAAACACCATATATTTT. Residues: CASSPDIPSGNTIYF.

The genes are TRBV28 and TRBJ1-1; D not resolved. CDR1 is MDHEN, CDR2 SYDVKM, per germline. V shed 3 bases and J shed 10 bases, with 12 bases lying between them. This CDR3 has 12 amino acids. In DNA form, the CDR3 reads TGTGCCAGCAGTTTGCGTCTGATGGGAGCTTTCTTT. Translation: CASSLRLMGAFF.